A single sample gave rise to the 21 T cell receptor beta chains below, sequenced in a study of cytomegalovirus exposure and HLA in healthy donors. Clones were read by immunoSEQ multiplex PCR, and TCRdb kept only the in-frame ones, dropping some. The sample has 35,000 to 50,000 clones; 93% are singletons. Source material: PBMCs. These receptors were obtained from a woman aged 18-29 years in good health and CMV-seronegative.

The rearrangement links TRBV5-5 to TRBJ1-1; 8 bases agree with TRBD1. Trimming removed 5 bases from V and 0 bases from J; junction bases left unmatched: 6. Germline loops: CDR1 SGHKS, CDR2 YYEKEE (reference sequence). This CDR3 has 15 amino acids. The CDR3: CASSYWTGLNTEAFF. Written as DNA, the CDR3 is TGTGCCAGCAGTTACTGGACAGGGTTGAACACTGAAGCTTTCTTT.

This clone has only one observation. The chain links TRBV29-1 to TRBJ2-7, with D perhaps matching TRBD2 (5 bases). Trimming took off 7 bases at V and 5 bases at J, with 24 bases between the two ends. CDR1 is SQVTM and CDR2 is ANQGSEA in the germline V gene. There are 15 residues in the CDR3. CDR3 coding DNA: TGCAGCGCCGCCCCGGGGAGCTCAGAGGGAAACGAGCAGTACTTC. It specifies CSAAPGSSEGNEQYF.

The genes are TRBV4-1 and TRBJ2-5; the D is unclear. The CDR3 has 12 amino acids. Germline V lookup: CDR1 MGHRA, CDR2 YSYEKL. Trimming took off 2 bases at V and 5 bases at J, with 6 bases between the two ends. The CDR3, as DNA: TGCGCCAGCAGCCAAAATATGGAGACCCAGTACTTC. Protein: CASSQNMETQYF.

This clone was seen only once. The chain uses TRBV4-1 and TRBJ1-2, with D perhaps TRBD1 (5 bases). V was shortened by 0 bases and J by 1 base, with 9 bases between the two germline ends. The CDR3 spans 15 residues. Looked up from germline, CDR1 is MGHRA and CDR2 is YSYEKL. CDR3 protein: CASSQDQGDNYGYTF. DNA for the CDR3: TGCGCCAGCAGCCAAGATCAAGGGGATAACTATGGCTACACCTTC.

The J gene is TRBJ2-3, the V gene TRBV5-1; TRBD2 matches at 9 bases. Germline loops: CDR1 SGHRS, CDR2 YFSETQ. The CDR3 contains 14 residues. Germline trimming cut 0 bases from V and 6 bases from J; bases unmatched to any gene: 2. CDR3: CASSLVLAGDTQYF. The CDR3 nucleotides read TGCGCCAGCAGCTTGGTGCTAGCGGGGGATACGCAGTATTTT.

V usage is TRBV4-1 and J usage is TRBJ1-3; unclear D gene. The CDR3 length is 16 residues. Germline CDR1 reads MGHRA; CDR2 reads YSYEKL. The germline V and J ends were trimmed by 3 bases and 4 bases, with 16 bases remaining between them. Written as DNA, the CDR3 is TGCGCCAGCAGCCATCCCATGACAAATAGGGGAAACACCATATATTTT. Its protein product is CASSHPMTNRGNTIYF.

This chain joins TRBV30 and TRBJ1-2; TRBD1 is a possible D gene (6 bases). V lost 5 bases and J lost 2, with 15 bases in between. This CDR3 contains 14 residues. Germline CDR1 reads GTSNPN; CDR2 reads SVGIG (reference sequence). The CDR3 DNA reads as TGTGCCTGGTGGGGGCCAGGGTCCAACTATGGCTACACCTTC. Residues: CAWWGPGSNYGYTF.

The V and J genes are TRBV4-1 and TRBJ1-2, with TRBD1 as a possible D gene (5 bases). Germline CDR1 reads MGHRA; CDR2 reads YSYEKL. Trimming took 1 base from V and 8 from J, leaving 14 bases between them. This CDR3 region has 14 residues. The CDR3 spells CASSQAAGTRGYTF. The CDR3 nucleotides read TGCGCCAGCAGCCAAGCTGCCGGGACTCGAGGCTACACCTTC.

This chain links TRBV27 with TRBJ2-7, with 8 bases that match TRBD1. Germline CDR1 MNHEY, CDR2 SMNVEV (reference sequence). V shed 2 bases, J shed 3 bases, and the junction held 6 bases outside the gene matches. CDR3 length: 15 amino acids. The CDR3 nucleotides are TGTGCCAGCAGTTTAGCCGGACAGGGTGGCTACGAGCAGTACTTC. Protein: CASSLAGQGGYEQYF.

J is TRBJ2-5 and V is TRBV28, with 8 bases lining up with TRBD2. This CDR3 comprises 16 residues. Unmatched junction bases numbered 9, after V lost 6 bases and J lost 0 bases. Germline loops: CDR1 MDHEN, CDR2 SYDVKM. The CDR3 is CASSLRGGFDQETQYF. CDR3 DNA: TGTGCCAGCAGCCTCCGGGGGGGGTTCGACCAAGAGACCCAGTACTTC.

The genes are TRBV7-9 and TRBJ1-2, with D perhaps matching TRBD1 (5 bases). Germline V gene sequence: CDR1 SEHNR, CDR2 FQNEAQ (reference sequence). V shed 1 base and J shed 4 bases, with 19 bases lying between them. This CDR3 region has 17 residues. The CDR3 region is CASSLGTPNSFIYGYTF. CDR3 in DNA: TGTGCCAGCAGCTTAGGGACACCCAATTCGTTTATCTATGGCTACACCTTC. Variable domain in full (rest from reference TRBV7-9 and TRBJ1-2): DTGVSQNPRHKITKRGQNVTFRCDPISEHNRLYWYRQTLGQGPEFLTYFQNEAQLEKSRLLSDRFSAERPKGSFSTLEIQRTEQGDSAMYLCASSLGTPNSFIYGYTFGSGTRLTVV.

This clone was seen a single time. The chain has TRBV5-4 and TRBJ1-1; 7 bases are shared with TRBD1. Germline CDR1 SGHNT, CDR2 YYREEE (reference sequence). V trimming: 2 bases; J trimming: 0 bases; junction bases outside the gene matches: 10. The CDR3 extends over 17 amino acids. CDR3: CASSFVPGQTLNTEAFF. The CDR3 DNA sequence: TGTGCCAGCAGCTTCGTACCGGGACAGACCTTGAACACTGAAGCTTTCTTT.

CDR3: CASSSRDRGLSGYTF. CDR3 in DNA: TGTGCCAGCAGTTCCCGGGACAGGGGGCTTAGTGGCTACACCTTC. The chain uses TRBV2 and TRBJ1-2; TRBD1 matches at 12 bases. Germline trimming cut 5 bases from V and 7 bases from J; bases unmatched to any gene: 8. There are 15 residues in the CDR3. Per the germline V gene, CDR1 is SNHLY and CDR2 is FYNNEI.

CDR3 residues: CASSRKGTSEWNEQYF. CDR3 sequence (DNA): TGTGCCAGTAGTAGAAAAGGGACTAGCGAATGGAACGAGCAGTACTTC. This chain joins TRBV19 and TRBJ2-7; TRBD2 agrees at 10 bases. The CDR3 runs to 16 residues. The V and J ends lost 4 bases and 5 bases, in that order; junction bases with no gene match: 11. In germline, CDR1 is LNHDA, CDR2 SQIVND (reference sequence). The variable domain in full, with the rest retrieved from reference TRBV19 and TRBJ2-7, is DGGITQSPKYLFRKEGQNVTLSCEQNLNHDAMYWYRQDPGQGLRLIYYSQIVNDFQKGDIAEGYSVSREKKESFPLTVTSAQKNPTAFYLCASSRKGTSEWNEQYFGPGTRLTVT.

This chain links TRBV11-2 with TRBJ2-7, with 9 positions matching TRBD1. V was clipped by 4 bases and J by 2 bases; unmatched bases: 3. The CDR3 runs to 14 residues. Germline V gives CDR1 SGHAT, CDR2 FQNNGV. CDR3 sequence reads: CASSSDRGAYEQYF. The CDR3 coding sequence is TGTGCCAGCAGCTCGGACAGGGGTGCCTACGAGCAGTACTTC.

The J gene is TRBJ2-3, the V gene TRBV18; a possible D gene is TRBD2 (5 bases). Germline lookup yields CDR1 KGHSH and CDR2 LQKENI. V gave up 3 bases and J gave up 0 bases, with 7 bases separating them. This CDR3 is 14 amino acids long. The CDR3 sequence is CASSPVASTDTQYF. For the CDR3, the DNA is TGTGCCAGCTCACCTGTAGCGAGCACAGATACGCAGTATTTT.

The chain recombines TRBV19 with TRBJ1-1; D not certain. The CDR3 runs to 13 residues. Per the germline V gene, CDR1 is LNHDA and CDR2 is SQIVND (reference sequence). The V end was cut by 3 bases, the J end by 2 bases, with 7 bases between. For the CDR3, the DNA is TGTGCCAGTAGTATTCAGGCCAACACTGAAGCTTTCTTT. Translating it yields CASSIQANTEAFF. The whole variable domain, remainder taken from reference TRBV19 and TRBJ1-1, is DGGITQSPKYLFRKEGQNVTLSCEQNLNHDAMYWYRQDPGQGLRLIYYSQIVNDFQKGDIAEGYSVSREKKESFPLTVTSAQKNPTAFYLCASSIQANTEAFFGQGTRLTVV.

The chain joins TRBV23-1 to TRBJ1-1; the match to TRBD1 covers 8 bases. TRBV23-1 is recorded as an ORF, its role being uncertain. The V gene end was trimmed by 1 base and the J gene end by 1 base; junction bases not matched to a gene: 2. The CDR3 spans 15 residues. The CDR3 is CASSQYDRGNTEAFF. CDR3 DNA: TGCGCCAGCAGTCAATACGACAGGGGGAACACTGAAGCTTTCTTT.

The chain combines TRBV5-1 with TRBJ1-3; D is possibly TRBD1 (5 bases). CDR1 SGHRS and CDR2 YFSETQ come from the germline V gene. The CDR3 sequence is 19 residues long. Trimming cost V 2 bases and J 0 bases, with 21 bases left between them. This chain's CDR3 is CASSFNTGQSRSSGNTIYF. CDR3 DNA sequence: TGCGCCAGCAGCTTTAATACAGGCCAATCTCGCTCCTCTGGAAACACCATATATTTT. Variable domain in full (rest from reference TRBV5-1 and TRBJ1-3): KAGVTQTPRYLIKTRGQQVTLSCSPISGHRSVSWYQQTPGQGLQFLFEYFSETQRNKGNFPGRFSGRQFSNSRSEMNVSTLELGDSALYLCASSFNTGQSRSSGNTIYFGEGSWLTVV.

The chain is built from TRBV6-1 and TRBJ2-4; a possible D gene is TRBD1 (6 bases). The V and J ends lost 5 bases and 12 bases respectively, with 14 bases between them. The CDR3 length is 12 residues. Germline CDR1 and CDR2: MNHNS and SASEGT. The CDR3, as DNA: TGTGCCAGCAGTCGGGACACCGCCAATCAGTACTTC. Encoded protein: CASSRDTANQYF.

The rearrangement joins TRBV11-1 to TRBJ2-7; D may be TRBD1 (6 bases). The CDR3 consists of 13 residues. The V end was cut by 1 base, the J end by 7 bases, with 11 bases between. Per the germline V gene, CDR1 is SGHAT and CDR2 is FQDESV (reference sequence). In nucleotides, the CDR3 is TGTGCCAGCAGCTTAGGTCAGGGGAAAGAGCAGTACTTC. Translation gives CASSLGQGKEQYF.